This T cell receptor beta chain was recovered during a study of blood T cell repertoires in COVID-19. Turning to the study itself: Italy, Spain and the United States were the sources of the convalescent and acute COVID-19 samples. Nucleic acid was either cDNA or gDNA, and it came from T cells, B-cell-depleted T cells, or PBMCs.

In the original workflow: Scientists estimated how many nucleated cells there were by amplifying reference gene primers. Repertoires were generated with immunoSEQ multiplex PCR, while TCRdb's copy carries only in-frame clones and drops some. V and J calls and clone size are copied from that table; D and trimming were computed from the DNA. The sample includes around 130,000 clones, roughly three quarters seen only once; the top ten take roughly 7.9%. Germline V lookup: CDR1 SGHVS, CDR2 FQNEAQ. The V segment lost 5 bases and the J segment 4 bases; nucleotides outside the gene matches: 7. The CDR3 length is 15 residues.

This TCR came from a human donor in a cohort sampled during active COVID-19. Specimen: peripheral blood. The V and J genes are TRBV7-8 and TRBJ2-7; 11 bases match TRBD2. CDR3 residues: CASSLRTSGFYEQYF. CDR3 DNA: TGTGCCAGCAGCCTCCGGACTAGCGGGTTTTACGAGCAGTACTTC.